This T cell receptor (beta chain) was captured in a study of shared clonotypes between healthy human individuals. The overall study: The study used three CD4 naive, three CD4 memory, two CD8 naive and one CD8 memory plate per donor.

Regarding the study as a whole: Non-shared clonotypes had lower generation probabilities than clonotypes shared by all four sorted-subset donors.

The CDR3 is made up of 14 amino acids. Deletions cut 2 bases from V and 4 bases from J, with 14 bases between. Germline V gene data show CDR1 as SQVTM and CDR2 as ANQGSEA. Assay: immunoSEQ multiplex PCR; the TCRdb copy retains only in-frame clones and omits some. The sample lists about 2.4 million clones; approximately 94% were seen once. A remark on this clone: No antigen is known for it.

Source material: naive CD4+ T cells from PBMCs. As for subset: CD45RA+ positively selected. The V and J genes are TRBV29-1 and TRBJ1-2; D is possibly TRBD1 (6 bases). The clonotype originates from a young man in good health. Some clones in this sample may be carry-over from other donors' samples. CDR3 bases: TGCAGCGTTGAAAGTTTGGACAGCCTCTATGGCTACACCTTC. This gives the protein CSVESLDSLYGYTF.